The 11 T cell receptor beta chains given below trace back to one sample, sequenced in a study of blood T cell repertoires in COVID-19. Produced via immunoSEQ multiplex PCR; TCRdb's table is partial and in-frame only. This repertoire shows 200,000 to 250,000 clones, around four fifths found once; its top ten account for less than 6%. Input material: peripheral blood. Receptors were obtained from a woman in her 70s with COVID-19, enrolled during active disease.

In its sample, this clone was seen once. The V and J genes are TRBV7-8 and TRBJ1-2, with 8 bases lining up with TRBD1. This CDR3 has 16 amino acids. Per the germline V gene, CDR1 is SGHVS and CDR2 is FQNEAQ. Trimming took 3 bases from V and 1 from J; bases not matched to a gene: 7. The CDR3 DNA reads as TGTGCCAGCAGCTTCGGACAGGGAGTTGTTAACTATGGCTACACCTTC. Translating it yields CASSFGQGVVNYGYTF.

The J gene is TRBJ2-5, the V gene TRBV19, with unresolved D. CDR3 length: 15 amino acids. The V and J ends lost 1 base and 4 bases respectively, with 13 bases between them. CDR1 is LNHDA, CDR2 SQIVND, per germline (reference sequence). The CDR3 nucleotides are TGTGCCAGTAGTATAGGTTTCACAGACGTAGAGACCCAGTACTTC. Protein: CASSIGFTDVETQYF.

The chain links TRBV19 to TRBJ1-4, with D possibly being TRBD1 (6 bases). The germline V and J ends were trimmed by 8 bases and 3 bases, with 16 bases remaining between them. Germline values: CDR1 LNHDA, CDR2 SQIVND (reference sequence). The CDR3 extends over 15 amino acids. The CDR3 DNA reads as TGTGCCAGTTCACAAAAGCAGGGGTCTAATGAAAAACTGTTTTTT. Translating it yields CASSQKQGSNEKLFF.

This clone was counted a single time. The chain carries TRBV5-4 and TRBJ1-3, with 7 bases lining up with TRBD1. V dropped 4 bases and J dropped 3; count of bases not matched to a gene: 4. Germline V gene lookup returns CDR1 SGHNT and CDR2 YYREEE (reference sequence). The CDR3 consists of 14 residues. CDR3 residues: CASSTGQVGNTIYF. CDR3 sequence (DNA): TGTGCCAGCAGCACCGGACAGGTTGGAAACACCATATATTTT.

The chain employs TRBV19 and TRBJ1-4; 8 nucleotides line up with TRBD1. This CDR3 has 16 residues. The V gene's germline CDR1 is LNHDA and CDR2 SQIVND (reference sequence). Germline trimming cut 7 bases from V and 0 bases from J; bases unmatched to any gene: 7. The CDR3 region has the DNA TGTGCCAGTATTTCGGGACAGGCTGCAACTAATGAAAAACTGTTTTTT. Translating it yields CASISGQAATNEKLFF.

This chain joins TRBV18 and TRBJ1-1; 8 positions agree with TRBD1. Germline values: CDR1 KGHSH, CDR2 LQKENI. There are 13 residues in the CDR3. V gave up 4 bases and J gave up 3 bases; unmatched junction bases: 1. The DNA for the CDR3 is TGTGCCAGCTCACGGGACAGGTACACTGAAGCTTTCTTT. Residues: CASSRDRYTEAFF.

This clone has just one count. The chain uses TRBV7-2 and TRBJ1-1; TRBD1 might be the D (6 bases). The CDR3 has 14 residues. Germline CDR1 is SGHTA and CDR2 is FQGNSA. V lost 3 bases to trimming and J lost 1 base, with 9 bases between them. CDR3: CASSFRGPNTEAFF. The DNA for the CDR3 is TGTGCCAGCAGCTTCAGGGGTCCGAACACTGAAGCTTTCTTT.

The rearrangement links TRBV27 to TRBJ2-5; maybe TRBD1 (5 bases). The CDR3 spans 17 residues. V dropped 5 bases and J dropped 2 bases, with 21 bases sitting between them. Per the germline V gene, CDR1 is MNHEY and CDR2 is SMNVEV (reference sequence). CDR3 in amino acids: CASSPHRVGKGQETQYF. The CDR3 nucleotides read TGTGCCAGCAGTCCCCATAGGGTGGGAAAGGGGCAAGAGACCCAGTACTTC.

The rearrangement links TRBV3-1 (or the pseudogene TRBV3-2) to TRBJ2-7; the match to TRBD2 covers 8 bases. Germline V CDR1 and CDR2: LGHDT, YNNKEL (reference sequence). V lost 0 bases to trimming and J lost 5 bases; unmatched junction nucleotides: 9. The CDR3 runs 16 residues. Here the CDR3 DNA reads TGTGCCAGCAGCCAAGATCTTCAGCGGGAGTTCGACGAGCAGTACTTC. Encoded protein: CASSQDLQREFDEQYF.

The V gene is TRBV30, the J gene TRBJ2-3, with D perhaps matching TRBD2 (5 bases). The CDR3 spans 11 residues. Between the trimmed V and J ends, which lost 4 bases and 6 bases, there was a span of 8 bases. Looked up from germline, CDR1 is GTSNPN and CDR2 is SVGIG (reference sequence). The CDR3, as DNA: TGTGCCTGGAAGGGAGTTGATACGCAGTATTTT. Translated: CAWKGVDTQYF.

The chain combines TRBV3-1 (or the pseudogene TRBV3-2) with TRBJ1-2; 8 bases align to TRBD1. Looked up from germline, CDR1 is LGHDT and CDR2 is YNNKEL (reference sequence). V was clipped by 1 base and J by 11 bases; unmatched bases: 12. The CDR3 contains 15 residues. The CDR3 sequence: CASSQGYSQGAEYTF. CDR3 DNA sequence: TGTGCCAGCAGCCAAGGGTACAGCCAGGGGGCAGAGTACACCTTC.